These 31 T cell receptor beta chains originate from one sample sequenced in a study of T cells in Graves' hyperthyroidism and ophthalmopathy. Researchers amplified the TCR beta CDR3 regions from RNA transcripts. An initial round of RT-PCR targeting the TCR CDR3 relied on the HTBI primer set. From the multiplex PCR reads, TCRdb called clonotypes with MiXCR, one entry per CDR3 protein. Among 400,000 to 600,000 distinct CDR3 sequences listed, around 21% were seen once. The sample taken for sequencing was blood. The receptors shown here come from a man in his late teens or twenties with Graves' hyperthyroidism.

This clonotype was observed many times. This chain uses TRBV28 with TRBJ1-2; D is possibly TRBD1 (5 bases). Deletions cut 6 bases from V and 4 bases from J, with 18 bases between. From germline, CDR1 is MDHEN and CDR2 SYDVKM. This CDR3 has 15 residues. CDR3 protein: CASRTPLGVGYGYTF. CDR3 DNA: TGTGCCAGCAGGACACCCCTGGGGGTCGGCTATGGCTACACCTTC.

This clonotype appeared once. This chain links TRBV6-5 with TRBJ2-5; D perhaps matches TRBD2 (7 bases). With 2 bases removed from V and 4 bases from J, the gap between germline ends came to 23 bases. The CDR3 runs 18 residues. Germline V gene lookup returns CDR1 MNHEY and CDR2 SVGAGI. The CDR3 nucleotides read TGTGCCAGCAGTTACCCCGATTTAAGGGGGGGAGGACCAGAGACCCAGTACTTC. Amino acid sequence: CASSYPDLRGGGPETQYF.

At least ten counts were recorded for this clonotype. The junction shows a germline mismatch at one end, possibly a read error. The chain uses TRBV30 and TRBJ1-1; D is unclear. The CDR3 is made up of 12 amino acids. Germline V lookup: CDR1 GTSNPN, CDR2 SVGIG (reference sequence). CDR3 residues: CAWGVQGFEAFF. CDR3 nucleotide sequence: TGTGCCTGGGGTGTACAAGGGTTTGAAGCTTTCTTT.

J is TRBJ2-7 and V is TRBV28, with D hard to call. The length of the CDR3 is 14 residues. With 2 bases removed from V and 5 bases from J, the gap between germline ends came to 13 bases. The germline V gene has CDR1 MDHEN and CDR2 SYDVKM. The CDR3 loop is CASSLRSVAHEQYF. Written as DNA, the CDR3 is TGTGCCAGCAGTTTACGATCGGTGGCCCACGAGCAGTACTTC.

This chain links TRBV20-1 with TRBJ1-6, with 10 bases fitting TRBD1. Germline-derived CDR1 and CDR2 are DFQATT and SNEGSKA (reference sequence). CDR3 size: 16 residues. Trimming cost V 4 bases and J 8 bases; bases outside gene matches: 11. The CDR3 loop reads CSAIRVLTGGDSPLHF. DNA of the CDR3: TGCAGTGCTATAAGGGTGTTGACAGGGGGCGATTCACCCCTCCACTTT.

The V call is TRBV6-1, the J call TRBJ1-1, with D possibly being TRBD1 (6 bases). Trimming took off 6 bases at V and 6 bases at J, with 14 bases between the two ends. Germline lookup yields CDR1 MNHNS and CDR2 SASEGT. The CDR3 extends over 13 amino acids. In DNA, the CDR3 is TGTGCCAGCAGCCGGCGACAGGCCCCTGAAGCTTTCTTT. Protein: CASSRRQAPEAFF.

This clonotype was observed many times. The J gene is TRBJ1-5, the V gene TRBV30; no definite D call. This CDR3 spans 16 amino acids. The V end lost 3 bases, the J end lost 4 bases, and 19 bases lay between the germline ends. CDR1 is GTSNPN and CDR2 is SVGIG in the germline V gene (reference sequence). As DNA, the CDR3 is TGTGCCTGGAGCGAGACTTCTCCCCAGTGGAATCAGCCCCAGCATTTT. As protein: CAWSETSPQWNQPQHF.

This clonotype was recorded many times. This sequence joins TRBV29-1 and TRBJ1-1, with D perhaps matching TRBD1 (6 bases). The CDR3 is 12 amino acids. The ends were cut back, 3 bases at V and 3 bases at J, with 8 bases in the middle. From germline, CDR1 is SQVTM and CDR2 ANQGSEA. CDR3 DNA sequence: TGCAGCGTTGAGTGGACAGACACTGAAGCTTTCTTT. This encodes CSVEWTDTEAFF.

In this sample, this clonotype turned up once. Just one base apart from a much larger clone, this may be a read error. The rearrangement joins TRBV27 to TRBJ2-5; weak D call: TRBD2 (5 bases). CDR3 length equals 14 residues. Germline V gives CDR1 MNHEY, CDR2 SMNVEV (reference sequence). CDR3 residues: CASSLKERPETKYF. In DNA, the CDR3 is TGTGCCAGCAGTTTGAAGGAGCGGCCAGAGACCAAGTACTTC.

V and J are TRBV6-1 and TRBJ2-7, with 13 bases matching TRBD2. The length of the CDR3 is 14 residues. Germline values: CDR1 MNHNS, CDR2 SASEGT. Trimming at V came to 7 bases and at J to 5 bases, leaving 5 bases not matched to a gene. The CDR3 region has the DNA TGTGCCAGCAAAGTGGGACTAGCGGGGAACGAGCAGTACTTC. This encodes CASKVGLAGNEQYF.

This clonotype has a count of ten or more. The rearrangement joins TRBV12-3 or TRBV12-4 to TRBJ1-1, with D unresolved. This CDR3 comprises 14 residues. V shed 3 bases and J shed 4 bases, with 12 bases lying between them. The CDR3, as DNA: TGTGCCAGCAGTTTTGTCAGATTACCCACTGAAGCTTTCTTT. Amino acid sequence: CASSFVRLPTEAFF.

A note on this clonotype: This could be a read error, since a much larger clone is one nucleotide away. V and J are TRBV6-5 and TRBJ1-1, with a possible D match to TRBD1 (5 bases). Germline lookup yields CDR1 MNHEY and CDR2 SVGAGI. The CDR3 runs to 15 residues. The CDR3 coding sequence is TGTGCCGGCAGTTACTGGGGCAACTTGAACACTGAAGCTTTCTTT. This encodes CAGSYWGNLNTEAFF.

In this sample, this clonotype turned up a few times. This rearrangement joins TRBV6-9 to TRBJ2-2; D is unresolved. Germline V gene sequence: CDR1 MNHGY, CDR2 SVAAGI. The CDR3 covers 14 residues. V gave up 6 bases and J gave up 1 base, with 9 bases separating them. The CDR3 spells CASRYTENTGELFF. For the CDR3, the DNA is TGTGCCAGCAGGTACACGGAGAACACCGGGGAGCTGTTTTTT.

The table lists this clonotype with many counts. The chain carries TRBV12-3 or TRBV12-4 and TRBJ2-5, with 13 nucleotides matching TRBD2. This CDR3 contains 15 residues. The ends lost 5 bases at V and 5 bases at J; junction bases unmatched: 5. CDR3 coding DNA: TGTGCCAGCAGTCCCGGACTAGCGGGAGTGGAGACCCAGTACTTC. This codes for CASSPGLAGVETQYF.

This clonotype appeared a few times. Given a much more abundant clone one base away, this may be a read error. J is TRBJ2-7 and V is TRBV6-1; D gene unclear. The CDR3 sequence is 14 residues long. The germline V gene has CDR1 MNHNS and CDR2 SASEGT. CDR3 protein: CASTIWGKTYGQYF. CDR3 in DNA: TGTGCCAGCACCATCTGGGGTAAAACCTACGGGCAGTACTTC.

This clonotype was found a few times. The chain joins TRBV6-6 to TRBJ1-2, with no clear D. Germline loops: CDR1 MNHNY, CDR2 SVGAGI (reference sequence). The CDR3 spans 13 residues. V gave up 2 bases and J gave up 7 bases, with 11 bases separating them. This CDR3 is CASSYDGLSGYTF. The CDR3 nucleotides are TGTGCCAGCAGTTACGACGGTCTGAGTGGCTACACCTTC.

V gene TRBV28 combines with J gene TRBJ1-2, with D perhaps matching TRBD1 (6 bases). The germline V gene encodes CDR1 MDHEN and CDR2 SYDVKM. Trimming stripped 2 bases from V and 7 bases from J, with 17 bases between. This CDR3 has 15 residues. This chain's CDR3 is CASSLSPQGPGGYTF. The CDR3 coding sequence is TGTGCCAGCAGTTTAAGCCCGCAGGGGCCGGGTGGCTACACCTTC.

This clonotype was detected a few times. This may stem from a read error, because a much larger clone lies one nucleotide away. The rearrangement joins TRBV30 to TRBJ1-1; D is undetermined. The V gene's germline CDR1 is GTSNPN and CDR2 SVGIG (reference sequence). Trimming cost V 2 bases and J 0 bases, with 4 bases left between them. This CDR3 has 12 amino acids. CDR3 region: CAWSLVNTEAFF. The CDR3 nucleotides are TGTGCCTGGAGTCTGGTGAACACTGAAGCTTTCTTT.

There are many counts of this clonotype. The chain recombines TRBV12-3 or TRBV12-4 with TRBJ2-5, with TRBD2 as a possible D gene (6 bases). The length of the CDR3 is 13 residues. Trimming left V 7 bases short and J 6 bases short, with 15 bases between. CDR3 in DNA: TGTGCCAGCACCCAATCCGGGGGTAAGACCCAGTACTTC. It translates to CASTQSGGKTQYF.

This clonotype was seen only a few times. V usage is TRBV13 and J usage is TRBJ1-2; D might be TRBD1 (5 bases). V was cut by 6 bases and J by 3 bases, with 11 bases left in between. Germline lookup yields CDR1 PRHDT and CDR2 FYEKMQ (reference sequence). This CDR3 has 13 amino acids. Here the CDR3 reads CASSRGRDYGYTF. The DNA of the CDR3 is TGTGCCAGCAGTAGGGGTCGGGACTATGGCTACACCTTC.

The J gene is TRBJ2-2, the V gene TRBV20-1; 9 positions agree with TRBD2. Germline V lookup: CDR1 DFQATT, CDR2 SNEGSKA (reference sequence). V dropped 3 bases and J dropped 4; count of bases not matched to a gene: 6. The CDR3 is made up of 15 amino acids. CDR3 DNA sequence: TGCAGTGCTAGTATCCCAGCGGGAGGCACCGGGGAGCTGTTTTTT. Its protein product is CSASIPAGGTGELFF.

The chain links TRBV4-1 to TRBJ1-2; no reliable D call. Trimming shortened V by 1 base and J by 3 bases, and 9 bases separated the two germline ends. CDR3 size: 14 residues. Germline V lookup: CDR1 MGHRA, CDR2 YSYEKL. The CDR3 loop is CASSQGFPDYGYTF. For the CDR3, the DNA is TGCGCCAGCAGCCAAGGTTTTCCGGACTATGGCTACACCTTC.

This clonotype was seen ten or more times. This chain links TRBV28 with TRBJ2-4; 8 bases map to TRBD1. With V trimmed by 4 bases and J by 4 bases, 6 bases remained unmatched. This CDR3 is built from 15 residues. CDR1 and CDR2 (germline): MDHEN, SYDVKM. In DNA, the CDR3 is TGTGCCAGCAGTTCCCCCTGGACAGGGAAAAACATTCAGTACTTC. Translation gives CASSSPWTGKNIQYF.

There are many counts of this clonotype. The chain is built from TRBV2 and TRBJ2-5; 7 nucleotides line up with TRBD1. Germline loops: CDR1 SNHLY, CDR2 FYNNEI. The CDR3 sequence is 17 residues long. J was trimmed by 2 bases and V by 6 bases; bases with no gene match: 15. Written as DNA, the CDR3 is TGTGCCAGCAGCCCGGACAGGACCCCCCGTGGGCAAGAGACCCAGTACTTC. This gives the protein CASSPDRTPRGQETQYF.

This chain links TRBV13 with TRBJ2-3; 11 positions agree with TRBD2. Trimming cost V 5 bases and J 4 bases; bases outside gene matches: 8. CDR1 PRHDT and CDR2 FYEKMQ come from the germline V gene (reference sequence). The CDR3 runs 16 residues. The CDR3 sequence: CASSPSSGGVADTQYF. The CDR3 bases are TGTGCCAGCAGCCCTAGTAGCGGGGGGGTTGCAGATACGCAGTATTTT.

This clonotype was detected many times. V and J are TRBV10-3 and TRBJ1-2; D gene uncertain. Trimming pared 4 bases from V and 3 bases from J, leaving 6 bases between. This CDR3 is built from 12 residues. Germline V gene data show CDR1 as ENHRY and CDR2 as SYGVKD. This CDR3 is CAISGTDYGYTF. As DNA, the CDR3 is TGTGCCATCAGTGGGACGGACTATGGCTACACCTTC.

In this sample, this clonotype turned up a few times. J is TRBJ1-6 and V is TRBV28; 7 positions match TRBD1. CDR3 size: 13 residues. Germline CDR1 MDHEN, CDR2 SYDVKM. Losses at the gene ends were 10 bases for V and 5 bases for J; bases not matched to a gene: 5. DNA for the CDR3: TGTGCCACCCAGGGGGTTAATAATTCACCCCTCCACTTT. Amino acids: CATQGVNNSPLHF.

This clonotype was detected a few times. The genes are TRBV12-3 or TRBV12-4 and TRBJ2-2; no firm D call. The ends were cut back, 8 bases at V and 1 base at J, with 5 bases in the middle. This CDR3 is built from 12 residues. Here the CDR3 reads CASLENTGELFF. The CDR3 nucleotides are TGTGCCAGCCTCGAGAACACCGGGGAGCTGTTTTTT.

V and J are TRBV19 and TRBJ1-5; D call uncertain. V lost 8 bases, J lost 0 bases, and 5 bases lay in between. Looked up from germline, CDR1 is LNHDA and CDR2 is SQIVND (reference sequence). This CDR3 region has 12 residues. In DNA form, the CDR3 reads TGTGCCAGTCAGCATAGCAATCAGCCCCAGCATTTT. Translating it yields CASQHSNQPQHF.

This clonotype appeared many times. This chain links TRBV7-9 with TRBJ2-5; 7 bases are a match to TRBD1. CDR1 and CDR2 (germline): SEHNR, FQNEAQ (reference sequence). CDR3 size: 15 residues. With V trimmed by 4 bases and J by 1 base, 6 bases remained unmatched. The CDR3 loop is CASSYTGTVQETQYF. The CDR3 nucleotides read TGTGCCAGCAGCTACACCGGGACAGTCCAAGAGACCCAGTACTTC.

The J gene is TRBJ2-4, the V gene TRBV2; D gene uncertain. CDR3 size: 15 residues. Germline CDR1 reads SNHLY; CDR2 reads FYNNEI. V was clipped by 7 bases and J by 2 bases, with 15 bases between them. The CDR3 reads CASKRSAVSKNIQYF. CDR3 nucleotide sequence: TGTGCCAGCAAGAGGTCGGCAGTCTCCAAAAACATTCAGTACTTC.